This is a list of T cell receptor beta chains from one sample in a study of T cell changes during pregnancy in multiple sclerosis. The assay was immunoSEQ multiplex PCR, and TCRdb's table has in-frame clones only and misses some. Of 70,000 to 100,000 clones listed, around 93% were seen once; the top ten hold 1%. Sequencing used peripheral blood, obtained in the first trimester of pregnancy. The origin of the receptors is a female donor with multiple sclerosis, enrolled in a pregnancy study. The CDR3 runs from the conserved cysteine through the conserved F or W. D genes are given only for firm matches. Rows give clone size only sometimes, using once, few, many, or a class for an expanded clone.

clone size: few
D gene: NA
J gene: TRBJ1-5
V gene: TRBV4-2
CDR3 protein: CASSQEAGNNQPQHF
CDR3 DNA: TGTGCCAGCAGCCAAGAGGCAGGGAACAATCAGCCCCAGCATTTT

clone size: NA
D gene: NA
J gene: TRBJ1-3
V gene: TRBV7-2
CDR3 protein: CASSLWAVATSSGNTIYF
CDR3 DNA: TGTGCCAGCAGCTTATGGGCCGTTGCTACTTCCTCTGGAAACACCATATATTTT

clone size: NA
D gene: TRBD2
J gene: TRBJ2-7
V gene: TRBV27
CDR3 protein: CASSLGSGALQQYF
CDR3 DNA: TGTGCCAGCAGTTTGGGTAGCGGGGCCTTGCAGCAGTACTTC

clone size: NA
D gene: TRBD1
J gene: TRBJ1-2
V gene: TRBV7-9
CDR3 protein: CASSLDWTGSGYTF
CDR3 DNA: TGTGCCAGCAGCTTAGATTGGACAGGGAGTGGCTACACCTTC

clone size: NA
D gene: NA
J gene: TRBJ2-2
V gene: TRBV18
CDR3 protein: CASSPPAGISGELFF
CDR3 DNA: TGTGCCAGCTCACCACCGGCAGGAATATCCGGGGAGCTGTTTTTT

clone size: NA
D gene: TRBD1
J gene: TRBJ1-1
V gene: TRBV4-1
CDR3 protein: CASSQFVVTGVATEAFF
CDR3 DNA: TGCGCCAGCAGCCAATTCGTCGTGACAGGGGTTGCCACTGAAGCTTTCTTT

clone size: NA
D gene: TRBD1
J gene: TRBJ2-5
V gene: TRBV4-3
CDR3 protein: CASSQGQGVQETQYF
CDR3 DNA: TGCGCCAGCAGCCAAGGTCAGGGGGTCCAAGAGACCCAGTACTTC

clone size: NA
D gene: TRBD1
J gene: TRBJ1-1
V gene: TRBV15
CDR3 protein: CATSSYRTGATEAFF
CDR3 DNA: TGTGCCACCAGCAGTTACCGGACAGGGGCCACTGAAGCTTTCTTT

clone size: once
D gene: NA
J gene: TRBJ2-7
V gene: TRBV5-1
CDR3 protein: CASSPQGGSYEQYF
CDR3 DNA: TGCGCCAGCAGCCCTCAGGGGGGCTCCTACGAGCAGTACTTC

clone size: NA
D gene: NA
J gene: TRBJ2-1
V gene: TRBV27
CDR3 protein: CATRRDPYNEQFF
CDR3 DNA: TGTGCAACCAGGAGGGATCCCTACAATGAGCAGTTCTTC

clone size: NA
D gene: NA
J gene: TRBJ1-2
V gene: TRBV5-1
CDR3 protein: CASSLDRTSLGYTF
CDR3 DNA: TGCGCCAGCAGCTTGGACAGGACCTCCCTTGGCTACACCTTC

clone size: medium-sized
D gene: NA
J gene: TRBJ1-1
V gene: TRBV2
CDR3 protein: CASRGLKGDTEAFF
CDR3 DNA: TGTGCCAGCAGAGGATTAAAAGGGGACACTGAAGCTTTCTTT

clone size: NA
D gene: TRBD2
J gene: TRBJ2-2
V gene: TRBV18
CDR3 protein: CASSSLSLGLAVTGELFF
CDR3 DNA: TGTGCCAGCTCGTCATTAAGTCTCGGACTAGCGGTCACCGGGGAGCTGTTTTTT

clone size: NA
D gene: TRBD1
J gene: TRBJ2-4
V gene: TRBV4-1
CDR3 protein: CASSQSSGTGRENIQYF
CDR3 DNA: TGCGCCAGCAGCCAAAGCTCCGGGACAGGGCGTGAAAACATTCAGTACTTC

clone size: NA
D gene: TRBD2
J gene: TRBJ2-5
V gene: TRBV7-7
CDR3 protein: CASNPGLAGGPGRETQYF
CDR3 DNA: TGTGCCAGCAATCCCGGACTAGCGGGAGGGCCGGGTCGTGAGACCCAGTACTTC

clone size: NA
D gene: TRBD1
J gene: TRBJ2-5
V gene: TRBV6-1
CDR3 protein: CASQGAQETQYF
CDR3 DNA: TGTGCGTCGCAGGGGGCTCAAGAGACCCAATACTTC

clone size: NA
D gene: NA
J gene: TRBJ2-1
V gene: TRBV5-4
CDR3 protein: CASSPPGKRSYNEQFF
CDR3 DNA: TGTGCCAGCAGCCCGCCCGGGAAGCGGTCTTACAATGAGCAGTTCTTC

clone size: NA
D gene: NA
J gene: TRBJ2-2
V gene: TRBV19
CDR3 protein: CASSIQGNTGELFF
CDR3 DNA: TGTGCCAGTAGTATACAGGGGAACACCGGGGAGCTGTTTTTT

clone size: NA
D gene: NA
J gene: TRBJ2-7
V gene: TRBV6-5
CDR3 protein: CASSYSWTPLGYEQYF
CDR3 DNA: TGTGCCAGCAGTTACTCATGGACACCCTTAGGCTACGAGCAGTACTTC

clone size: NA
D gene: NA
J gene: TRBJ2-1
V gene: TRBV28
CDR3 protein: CASSLLDANEQFF
CDR3 DNA: TGTGCCAGCAGTTTACTTGATGCGAATGAGCAGTTCTTC

clone size: NA
D gene: NA
J gene: TRBJ2-1
V gene: TRBV18
CDR3 protein: CASSPSRLSDEQFF
CDR3 DNA: TGTGCCAGCTCACCAAGTAGACTTTCGGATGAGCAGTTCTTC

clone size: NA
D gene: TRBD1
J gene: TRBJ1-1
V gene: TRBV19
CDR3 protein: CASSRSDRGNTEAFF
CDR3 DNA: TGTGCCAGTAGTAGATCGGACAGGGGTAACACTGAAGCTTTCTTT

clone size: few
D gene: NA
J gene: TRBJ2-1
V gene: TRBV10-1
CDR3 protein: CASSEGVGSRVSSNEQFF
CDR3 DNA: TGCGCCAGCAGTGAGGGAGTGGGCTCCAGGGTGTCCTCCAATGAGCAGTTCTTC

clone size: NA
D gene: TRBD1
J gene: TRBJ1-6
V gene: TRBV2
CDR3 protein: CASRDTTGGYNSPLHF
CDR3 DNA: TGTGCCAGCAGGGATACGACAGGGGGCTATAATTCACCCCTCCACTTT

clone size: NA
D gene: NA
J gene: TRBJ1-2
V gene: TRBV5-1
CDR3 protein: CASSLAPIPPGQALTVLYGYTF
CDR3 DNA: TGCGCCAGCAGCTTGGCCCCAATCCCCCCGGGACAAGCCTTAACGGTACTCTATGGCTACACCTTC

clone size: once
D gene: NA
J gene: TRBJ1-5
V gene: TRBV15
CDR3 protein: CATSRGWGVSNQPQHF
CDR3 DNA: TGTGCCACCAGCAGGGGCTGGGGAGTTAGCAATCAGCCCCAGCATTTT

clone size: NA
D gene: NA
J gene: TRBJ2-7
V gene: TRBV28
CDR3 protein: CASSPPGQLSSYEQYF
CDR3 DNA: TGTGCCAGCAGTCCTCCTGGACAGTTAAGCTCCTACGAGCAGTACTTC

clone size: NA
D gene: TRBD1
J gene: TRBJ2-1
V gene: TRBV6-4
CDR3 protein: CASSEQGGNEQFF
CDR3 DNA: TGTGCCAGCAGTGAACAGGGGGGCAATGAGCAGTTCTTC

clone size: NA
D gene: NA
J gene: TRBJ2-1
V gene: TRBV6-5
CDR3 protein: CASSGIGTPLSEQFF
CDR3 DNA: TGTGCCAGCAGTGGAATCGGGACACCTCTCTCTGAGCAGTTCTTC

clone size: once
D gene: TRBD2
J gene: TRBJ2-3
V gene: TRBV9
CDR3 protein: CASSTIPGGGSTDTQYF
CDR3 DNA: TGTGCCAGCAGCACAATCCCGGGAGGAGGCAGCACAGATACGCAGTATTTT

clone size: NA
D gene: TRBD1
J gene: TRBJ1-2
V gene: TRBV5-1
CDR3 protein: CASSLGQGRYTF
CDR3 DNA: TGCGCCAGCAGCTTAGGACAGGGCCGGTACACCTTC

clone size: NA
D gene: NA
J gene: TRBJ2-7
V gene: TRBV27
CDR3 protein: CASSFTRGLYEQYF
CDR3 DNA: TGTGCCAGCAGTTTTACCCGAGGACTTTACGAGCAGTACTTC

clone size: NA
D gene: TRBD2
J gene: TRBJ2-2
V gene: TRBV5-1
CDR3 protein: CASSLLAGDNTGELFF
CDR3 DNA: TGCGCCAGCAGCTTACTAGCGGGGGATAACACCGGGGAGCTGTTTTTT

clone size: NA
D gene: NA
J gene: TRBJ2-7
V gene: TRBV28
CDR3 protein: CATEGPGEQYF
CDR3 DNA: TGTGCCACCGAGGGCCCGGGAGAGCAGTACTTC

clone size: NA
D gene: NA
J gene: TRBJ2-7
V gene: TRBV10-3
CDR3 protein: CAILQGQTYEQYF
CDR3 DNA: TGTGCCATCCTGCAGGGGCAGACCTACGAGCAGTACTTC

clone size: NA
D gene: TRBD1
J gene: TRBJ2-7
V gene: TRBV10-3
CDR3 protein: CAISPGQGLHEQYF
CDR3 DNA: TGTGCCATCAGTCCGGGACAGGGTCTCCACGAGCAGTACTTC

clone size: NA
D gene: NA
J gene: TRBJ1-4
V gene: TRBV4-1
CDR3 protein: CASSLVLRNEKLFF
CDR3 DNA: TGCGCCAGCAGCCTAGTACTAAGGAATGAAAAACTGTTTTTT

clone size: NA
D gene: NA
J gene: TRBJ2-7
V gene: TRBV7-9
CDR3 protein: CASSLLPSSYEQYF
CDR3 DNA: TGTGCCAGCAGCTTACTACCGAGCTCCTACGAGCAGTACTTC

clone size: NA
D gene: NA
J gene: TRBJ2-1
V gene: TRBV7-9
CDR3 protein: CASSPSGPSYNEQFF
CDR3 DNA: TGTGCCAGCAGCCCAAGCGGGCCCTCCTACAATGAGCAGTTCTTC

clone size: NA
D gene: NA
J gene: TRBJ1-5
V gene: TRBV27
CDR3 protein: CASSPRGRGNQPQHF
CDR3 DNA: TGTGCCAGCAGTCCCCGAGGCAGAGGCAATCAGCCCCAGCATTTT

clone size: NA
D gene: TRBD2
J gene: TRBJ2-5
V gene: TRBV6-5
CDR3 protein: CASSYVGLAGSETQYF
CDR3 DNA: TGTGCCAGCAGTTACGTTGGACTAGCGGGGTCAGAGACCCAGTACTTC

clone size: NA
D gene: TRBD1
J gene: TRBJ1-1
V gene: TRBV7-9
CDR3 protein: CASFSSGGMGTEAFF
CDR3 DNA: TGTGCCAGCTTCTCCTCAGGGGGTATGGGCACTGAAGCTTTCTTT

clone size: once
D gene: TRBD1
J gene: TRBJ2-3
V gene: TRBV7-2
CDR3 protein: CASSPGTGFYTDTQYF
CDR3 DNA: TGTGCCAGCAGCCCGGGGACAGGGTTTTACACAGATACGCAGTATTTT

clone size: NA
D gene: NA
J gene: TRBJ2-5
V gene: TRBV7-2
CDR3 protein: CASSLTIETQYF
CDR3 DNA: TGTGCCAGCAGCCTTACTATCGAGACCCAGTACTTC

clone size: NA
D gene: NA
J gene: TRBJ2-3
V gene: TRBV2
CDR3 protein: CASSQGTHTDTQYF
CDR3 DNA: TGTGCCAGCAGTCAGGGGACACACACAGATACGCAGTATTTT